At least ten counts were recorded for the clone carrying this TCR beta chain. Its antigen remains unknown. This sample was included in a study of T cells in Graves' hyperthyroidism and ophthalmopathy. Study findings and constraints: A model built on 13 V-J features separated ophthalmopathy from stable hyperthyroidism.

Amplified TCR beta CDR3 regions came from RNA transcripts. During a first-round RT-PCR of the TCR CDR3, the HTBI primer set was used. MiXCR, run by TCRdb on the multiplex PCR reads, gives a single entry per CDR3 protein. Altogether hundreds of thousands of distinct CDR3 sequences are present, about 14% being singletons, with the ten largest covering about a tenth. When ophthalmopathy did not progress within 18 months, Graves' hyperthyroidism was considered stable. Hyperthyroidism was newly diagnosed in patients aged 18 to 65 (duration under 2 months). Trimming stripped 0 bases from V and 2 bases from J, with 10 bases between. Germline V CDR1 and CDR2: DFQATT, SNEGSKA (reference sequence). This CDR3 has 14 residues.

The clonotype originates from a young woman with Graves' hyperthyroidism. The sequencing sample was made of blood. The rearrangement uses TRBV20-1 and TRBJ2-5; TRBD2 is a possible D gene (5 bases). Here the CDR3 reads CSARDRRLQETQYF. CDR3 bases: TGCAGTGCTAGAGATCGTAGACTACAAGAGACCCAGTACTTC.